This passage covers 14 T cell receptor beta chains from one sample sequenced in a study of blood T cell repertoires in COVID-19. This table comes from immunoSEQ multiplex PCR, and its TCRdb copy is limited to in-frame clones, with some not included. The table shows about 400,000 clones, with roughly 89% occurring only once. Sequenced: peripheral blood. These receptors were taken from a woman aged 25 to 39 with active or convalescent COVID-19.

The V and J genes are TRBV29-1 and TRBJ2-7, with TRBD2 matching 15 bases. Germline assignment: CDR1 SQVTM and CDR2 ANQGSEA. The CDR3 is 18 residues long. Trimming took 7 bases from V and 2 from J; bases not matched to a gene: 15. For the CDR3, the DNA is TGCAGCGCCACAACCGGGACTAGCGGGAGGTTGGCAACCTACGAGCAGTACTTC. This translates into CSATTGTSGRLATYEQYF.

This clone was detected only a few times. The chain combines TRBV6-1 with TRBJ2-7; maybe TRBD2 (6 bases). The CDR3 length is 14 residues. V lost 0 bases and J 3 bases, leaving 9 bases between the germline ends. Germline values: CDR1 MNHNS, CDR2 SASEGT. The DNA of the CDR3 is TGTGCCAGCAGTGAAGCGGACGGGGGCTACGAGCAGTACTTC. Its protein product is CASSEADGGYEQYF.

The rearrangement uses TRBV15 and TRBJ1-3; D is uncertain. V was cut by 1 base and J by 3 bases, with 13 bases left in between. The germline gives CDR1 LNHNV, CDR2 YYDKDF (reference sequence). The length of the CDR3 is 16 residues. In DNA form, the CDR3 reads TGTGCCACCAGCAGAGTCGCGGGATTGTTTGGAAACACCATATATTTT. Its translation is CATSRVAGLFGNTIYF.

The gene calls are TRBV6-1 and TRBJ1-3; no definite D call. The CDR3 sequence is 13 residues long. The V gene's germline CDR1 is MNHNS and CDR2 SASEGT. V lost 3 bases to trimming and J lost 3 bases, with 6 bases between them. CDR3 sequence (DNA): TGTGCCAGCAGTGATGCCAGTGGAAACACCATATATTTT. Protein sequence: CASSDASGNTIYF.

This chain links TRBV5-4 with TRBJ2-4; TRBD2 matches 8 bases. The germline V gene encodes CDR1 SGHNT and CDR2 YYREEE (reference sequence). V lost 0 bases to trimming and J lost 15 bases; unmatched junction nucleotides: 8. The CDR3 consists of 13 residues. The chain's CDR3 is CASSLAAGGFTYF. The CDR3 DNA is TGTGCCAGCAGCTTGGCGGCGGGAGGATTTACGTACTTC.

The chain employs TRBV27 and TRBJ2-6; D ambiguous. CDR1 MNHEY and CDR2 SMNVEV come from the germline V gene (reference sequence). Trimming left V 2 bases short and J 0 bases short, with 5 bases between. The length of the CDR3 is 15 residues. The CDR3 loop reads CASSLRGSGANVLTF. The CDR3 nucleotides read TGTGCCAGCAGTTTAAGAGGCTCTGGGGCCAACGTCCTGACTTTC. Supplemented by reference TRBV27 and TRBJ2-6, the full variable domain reads EAQVTQNPRYLITVTGKKLTVTCSQNMNHEYMSWYRQDPGLGLRQIYYSMNVEVTDKGDVPEGYKVSRKEKRNFPLILESPSPNQTSLYFCASSLRGSGANVLTFGAGSRLTVL.

A single count supports this clone. This sequence joins TRBV4-1 and TRBJ2-2; D is possibly TRBD1 (7 bases). Germline assignment: CDR1 MGHRA and CDR2 YSYEKL. The CDR3 length is 16 residues. Trimming stripped 5 bases from V and 2 bases from J, with 15 bases between. CDR3 sequence: CASSERGTVNTGELFF. CDR3 bases: TGCGCCAGCAGCGAACGCGGGACAGTCAACACCGGGGAGCTGTTTTTT.

This chain uses TRBV13 with TRBJ2-7; TRBD2 agrees at 7 bases. Looked up from germline, CDR1 is PRHDT and CDR2 is FYEKMQ (reference sequence). This CDR3 is built from 16 residues. V gave up 5 bases and J gave up 0 bases; unmatched junction bases: 10. This CDR3 reads CASSPVTGGYSYEQYF. CDR3 nucleotides: TGTGCCAGCAGCCCAGTGACGGGGGGATACTCCTACGAGCAGTACTTC.

This sequence joins TRBV10-3 and TRBJ1-5; the D gene is possibly TRBD1 (5 bases). The length of the CDR3 is 18 residues. Deletions cut 0 bases from V and 7 bases from J, with 22 bases between. The germline V gene has CDR1 ENHRY and CDR2 SYGVKD. In DNA, the CDR3 is TGTGCCATCAGTGAGTCAAGAATGGGGCCGGGTGTAGACCAGCCCCAGCATTTT. Its translation is CAISESRMGPGVDQPQHF.

The rearrangement uses TRBV4-2 and TRBJ2-4, with D possibly being TRBD1 (5 bases). CDR1 and CDR2 from the germline V gene are LGHNA and YNFKEQ. The CDR3 is 14 residues long. V lost 1 base, J lost 8 bases, and 12 bases lay in between. The CDR3 coding sequence is TGTGCCAGCAGCCAAGCTGGGAAGGGGTACATTCAGTACTTC. Translating gives CASSQAGKGYIQYF.

The V and J genes are TRBV2 and TRBJ1-1; no firm D call. Germline CDR1 SNHLY, CDR2 FYNNEI. V lost 4 bases and J lost 5, with 11 bases in between. This CDR3 comprises 13 residues. The CDR3, as DNA: TGTGCCAGCAGTGTGCCGGGTGATACTGAAGCTTTCTTT. This encodes CASSVPGDTEAFF.

On this clone itself: Other DNA sequences within the sample encode an identical CDR3. The V and J genes are TRBV7-2 and TRBJ2-2, with 8 bases identical to TRBD2. The junction had 8 bases not matched to a gene; V was cut back by 6 bases and J by 5 bases. This CDR3 comprises 15 residues. Per the germline V gene, CDR1 is SGHTA and CDR2 is FQGNSA. Here the CDR3 DNA reads TGTGCCAGCAGTCTAGCGGGCGGTGGGACCGGGGAGCTGTTTTTT. Residues: CASSLAGGGTGELFF.

In its sample, this clone was seen a few times. V and J are TRBV6-5 and TRBJ1-5; 7 bases align to TRBD1. CDR3 length: 13 residues. V trimming: 8 bases; J trimming: 2 bases; junction bases outside the gene matches: 3. Germline V gene lookup returns CDR1 MNHEY and CDR2 SVGAGI. CDR3 nucleotides: TGTGCCAGCGGACAGGAGCGCAATCAGCCCCAGCATTTT. Translation gives CASGQERNQPQHF.

This chain links TRBV6-1 with TRBJ2-7, with 7 positions matching TRBD1. J was trimmed by 7 bases and V by 0 bases; bases with no gene match: 12. Germline V lookup: CDR1 MNHNS, CDR2 SASEGT. The CDR3 is 16 amino acids. This CDR3 reads CASSEASIQGMSEQYF. For the CDR3, the DNA is TGTGCCAGCAGTGAAGCGAGTATACAGGGGATGTCAGAGCAGTACTTC.